The 3 T cell receptor beta chains in this list originate from one sample, sequenced in a study of memory CD4+ T cells and cytomegalovirus serostatus. Sequencing used immunoSEQ multiplex PCR; TCRdb keeps in-frame clones, though not all of them. This table has tens of thousands of clones, over 60% appearing once. The sort gate was single viable CD3+CD4+CD8-CD45RO+ cells for memory CD4+ T cells. Sample: memory CD4+ T cells from blood. These receptors all come from an adult in good health and CMV-seronegative.

In DNA form, the CDR3 reads TGTGCCTGGAGTGTACCGGTACTAGCGGGAACGGAGACCCAGTACTTC. It codes for CAWSVPVLAGTETQYF. The chain carries TRBV30 and TRBJ2-5, with 10 bases lining up with TRBD2. V shed 0 bases and J 5 bases; nucleotides not matched to a gene: 9. From germline, CDR1 is GTSNPN and CDR2 SVGIG (reference sequence). There are 16 residues in the CDR3.

This clone has only one observation. The chain recombines TRBV5-5 with TRBJ2-1, with TRBD2 identical over 11 bases. This CDR3 is built from 19 residues. Trimming at V came to 0 bases and at J to 0 bases, leaving 8 bases not matched to a gene. The V gene's germline CDR1 is SGHKS and CDR2 YYEKEE (reference sequence). Written as DNA, the CDR3 is TGTGCCAGCAGCTTGGAGGCAGGACTAGCGGGTAGCTCCTACAATGAGCAGTTCTTC. Translation gives CASSLEAGLAGSSYNEQFF. Based on the CDR3 plus reference TRBV5-5 and TRBJ2-1, the full variable domain is DAGVTQSPTHLIKTRGQQVTLRCSPISGHKSVSWYQQVLGQGPQFIFQYYEKEERGRGNFPDRFSARQFPNYSSELNVNALLLGDSALYLCASSLEAGLAGSSYNEQFFGPGTRLTVL.

The genes are TRBV11-2 and TRBJ2-1, with 10 bases matching TRBD2. CDR1 is SGHAT, CDR2 FQNNGV, per germline. The V gene end was trimmed by 1 base and the J gene end by 4 bases; junction bases not matched to a gene: 4. This CDR3 contains 16 residues. The chain's CDR3 is CASSLVGAGGYNEQFF. DNA for the CDR3: TGTGCCAGCAGCTTAGTTGGAGCGGGAGGGTACAATGAGCAGTTCTTC. The entire variable domain, with the rest obtained from reference TRBV11-2 and TRBJ2-1, is as follows: EAGVAQSPRYKIIEKRQSVAFWCNPISGHATLYWYQQILGQGPKLLIQFQNNGVVDDSQLPKDRFSAERLKGVDSTLKIQPAKLEDSAVYLCASSLVGAGGYNEQFFGPGTRLTVL.